Listed below are T cell receptor beta chains from one sample, sequenced in a study of blood T cells in healthy people across ages. A single record per CDR3 protein comes from TCRdb applying MiXCR to the 5' RACE reads. The data contain 650,000 to 900,000 distinct CDR3 sequences, approximately 65% of them singletons. Sample: blood. The receptors originated from a man aged 25 to 45 in good health. The CDR3 runs from the conserved cysteine through the conserved F or W. The D gene is left open where the match is weak. The size field is filled for only some rows; it gives once, few, many or a size class.

j_call: TRBJ2-5
cdr3_length: 17
d_call: -
clone_size: -
v_call: TRBV24-1
cdr3_aa: CATSDFVSDPVGETQYF
cdr3_nt: TGTGCCACCAGTGATTTTGTTTCCGACCCCGTCGGAGAGACCCAGTACTTC

j_call: TRBJ2-7
cdr3_length: 13
d_call: -
clone_size: few
v_call: TRBV7-9
cdr3_aa: CASSLEPPYEQYF
cdr3_nt: TGTGCCAGCAGCTTAGAACCCCCCTACGAGCAGTACTTC

j_call: TRBJ2-1
cdr3_length: 16
d_call: -
clone_size: -
v_call: TRBV5-1
cdr3_aa: CASSLGTGGSYSEQFF
cdr3_nt: TGCGCCAGCAGCTTGGGTACCGGAGGGTCCTACAGTGAGCAGTTCTTC

j_call: TRBJ2-7
cdr3_length: 17
d_call: TRBD2
clone_size: -
v_call: TRBV25-1
cdr3_aa: CASSEVLAGSSYNEQYF
cdr3_nt: TGTGCCAGCAGTGAAGTGTTAGCGGGGAGCTCCTACAATGAGCAGTACTTC

j_call: TRBJ2-1
cdr3_length: 15
d_call: TRBD2
clone_size: -
v_call: TRBV7-9
cdr3_aa: CASSARGESYNEQFF
cdr3_nt: TGTGCCAGCAGCGCACGGGGGGAATCCTACAATGAGCAGTTCTTC

j_call: TRBJ2-4
cdr3_length: 15
d_call: -
clone_size: few
v_call: TRBV4-3
cdr3_aa: CASSQVGAGPNIQYF
cdr3_nt: TGCGCCAGCAGCCAAGTTGGGGCAGGGCCTAACATTCAGTACTTC

j_call: TRBJ2-1
cdr3_length: 16
d_call: -
clone_size: few
v_call: TRBV4-3
cdr3_aa: CASSQMAPSDRNEQFF
cdr3_nt: TGCGCCAGCAGCCAGATGGCCCCGAGTGATCGCAATGAGCAGTTCTTC

j_call: TRBJ2-1
cdr3_length: 14
d_call: TRBD2
clone_size: few
v_call: TRBV29-1
cdr3_aa: CSVGAGGPYNEQFF
cdr3_nt: TGCAGCGTTGGAGCGGGGGGGCCTTACAATGAGCAGTTCTTC

j_call: TRBJ2-3
cdr3_length: 15
d_call: TRBD2
clone_size: few
v_call: TRBV28
cdr3_aa: CASSSTSGPTDTQYF
cdr3_nt: TGTGCCAGCAGTTCAACTAGCGGTCCCACAGATACGCAGTATTTT

j_call: TRBJ2-7
cdr3_length: 17
d_call: TRBD2
clone_size: few
v_call: TRBV9
cdr3_aa: CASSVGSSGGASYEQYF
cdr3_nt: TGTGCCAGCAGCGTAGGTTCTAGCGGGGGGGCTTCCTACGAGCAGTACTTC

j_call: TRBJ2-1
cdr3_length: 15
d_call: -
clone_size: few
v_call: TRBV7-8
cdr3_aa: CASSTRTRGSNEQFF
cdr3_nt: TGTGCCAGCAGCACCCGGACCCGTGGGTCCAATGAGCAGTTCTTC

j_call: TRBJ2-1
cdr3_length: 14
d_call: -
clone_size: -
v_call: TRBV7-3
cdr3_aa: CASSPYGDANEQFF
cdr3_nt: TGTGCCAGCAGCCCTTACGGGGACGCAAATGAGCAGTTCTTC

j_call: TRBJ2-1
cdr3_length: 13
d_call: TRBD2
clone_size: -
v_call: TRBV6-4
cdr3_aa: CASSDNGLAGEFF
cdr3_nt: TGTGCCAGCAGTGACAACGGACTAGCGGGGGAGTTCTTC

j_call: TRBJ1-4
cdr3_length: 15
d_call: -
clone_size: -
v_call: TRBV12-3/TRBV12-4
cdr3_aa: CASSPWGAGKEKLFF
cdr3_nt: TGTGCCAGCAGTCCCTGGGGGGCGGGGAAGGAAAAACTGTTTTTT

j_call: TRBJ2-7
cdr3_length: 14
d_call: TRBD1
clone_size: -
v_call: TRBV20-1
cdr3_aa: CSARSGTGFGEQYF
cdr3_nt: TGCAGTGCTCGTTCCGGGACAGGGTTTGGCGAGCAGTACTTC

j_call: TRBJ2-7
cdr3_length: 18
d_call: -
clone_size: few
v_call: TRBV4-3
cdr3_aa: CASSQGLGFPGSPYEQYF
cdr3_nt: TGCGCCAGCAGCCAAGGCCTTGGGTTTCCGGGATCACCCTACGAGCAGTACTTC

j_call: TRBJ2-7
cdr3_length: 12
d_call: TRBD1
clone_size: -
v_call: TRBV29-1
cdr3_aa: CSAEGTGDEQYF
cdr3_nt: TGCAGCGCCGAAGGGACAGGGGATGAGCAGTACTTC

j_call: TRBJ2-1
cdr3_length: 18
d_call: TRBD2
clone_size: -
v_call: TRBV5-1
cdr3_aa: CASSLWYVAGGRNNEQFF
cdr3_nt: TGCGCCAGCAGCCTGTGGTACGTAGCGGGGGGCCGAAACAATGAGCAGTTCTTC

j_call: TRBJ1-6
cdr3_length: 13
d_call: TRBD1
clone_size: -
v_call: TRBV20-1
cdr3_aa: CSAETGSMAPLHF
cdr3_nt: TGCAGTGCGGAGACAGGGTCCATGGCCCCCCTCCACTTT

j_call: TRBJ2-5
cdr3_length: 15
d_call: -
clone_size: -
v_call: TRBV25-1
cdr3_aa: CASSFSQGMGETQYF
cdr3_nt: TGTGCCAGCAGTTTCTCCCAAGGGATGGGCGAGACCCAGTACTTC

j_call: TRBJ2-7
cdr3_length: 14
d_call: -
clone_size: -
v_call: TRBV25-1
cdr3_aa: CASKQAGGTYEQYF
cdr3_nt: TGTGCCAGCAAGCAGGCAGGGGGGACCTACGAGCAGTACTTC

j_call: TRBJ2-5
cdr3_length: 12
d_call: -
clone_size: once
v_call: TRBV11-2
cdr3_aa: CASTLDWKTQYF
cdr3_nt: TGTGCCAGCACCCTTGACTGGAAGACCCAGTACTTC

j_call: TRBJ1-2
cdr3_length: 13
d_call: TRBD1
clone_size: few
v_call: TRBV11-2
cdr3_aa: CASWDSGIGGYTF
cdr3_nt: TGTGCCAGCTGGGACAGTGGAATTGGTGGCTACACCTTC

j_call: TRBJ2-6
cdr3_length: 16
d_call: -
clone_size: -
v_call: TRBV20-1
cdr3_aa: CSAEAGGSSGANVLTF
cdr3_nt: TGCAGTGCTGAGGCAGGGGGGAGCTCTGGGGCCAACGTCCTGACTTTC

j_call: TRBJ2-5
cdr3_length: 16
d_call: TRBD1
clone_size: few
v_call: TRBV4-3
cdr3_aa: CASSPQGTGVGETQYF
cdr3_nt: TGCGCCAGCAGCCCTCAGGGGACAGGGGTGGGAGAGACCCAGTACTTC

j_call: TRBJ1-1
cdr3_length: 16
d_call: -
clone_size: -
v_call: TRBV29-1
cdr3_aa: CSVEDPHRDVNTEAFF
cdr3_nt: TGCAGCGTTGAAGATCCCCACAGGGATGTGAACACTGAAGCTTTCTTT

j_call: TRBJ2-5
cdr3_length: 13
d_call: -
clone_size: once
v_call: TRBV3-1
cdr3_aa: CASSQDLTRVQYF
cdr3_nt: TGTGCCAGCAGCCAAGATTTAACCCGGGTCCAGTACTTC

j_call: TRBJ2-6
cdr3_length: 15
d_call: -
clone_size: -
v_call: TRBV12-3/TRBV12-4
cdr3_aa: CASSSPRFGANVLTF
cdr3_nt: TGTGCCAGCAGTTCCCCTAGGTTTGGGGCCAACGTCCTGACTTTC

j_call: TRBJ1-5
cdr3_length: 15
d_call: -
clone_size: -
v_call: TRBV2
cdr3_aa: CASSYDGASNQPQHF
cdr3_nt: TGTGCCAGCAGCTACGACGGTGCTAGCAATCAGCCCCAGCATTTT

j_call: TRBJ2-1
cdr3_length: 14
d_call: TRBD2
clone_size: -
v_call: TRBV6-1
cdr3_aa: CASTTGSGVSEQFF
cdr3_nt: TGTGCCAGCACCACCGGAAGCGGGGTCAGTGAGCAGTTCTTC

j_call: TRBJ2-7
cdr3_length: 16
d_call: -
clone_size: -
v_call: TRBV27
cdr3_aa: CASSFSAATPSYEQYF
cdr3_nt: TGTGCCAGCAGTTTTTCGGCTGCCACCCCCTCCTACGAGCAGTACTTC

j_call: TRBJ2-1
cdr3_length: 14
d_call: -
clone_size: -
v_call: TRBV27
cdr3_aa: CASSLGSANNEQFF
cdr3_nt: TGTGCCAGCAGTTTGGGTAGCGCGAACAATGAGCAGTTCTTC

j_call: TRBJ2-1
cdr3_length: 14
d_call: -
clone_size: -
v_call: TRBV5-1
cdr3_aa: CASSLTDPTNEQFF
cdr3_nt: TGCGCCAGCAGCTTAACGGACCCGACCAATGAGCAGTTCTTC

j_call: TRBJ2-7
cdr3_length: 14
d_call: -
clone_size: many
v_call: TRBV29-1
cdr3_aa: CSVESAGRLGEQYF
cdr3_nt: TGCAGCGTTGAATCGGCGGGACGCCTTGGAGAGCAGTACTTC

j_call: TRBJ2-3
cdr3_length: 15
d_call: TRBD2
clone_size: once
v_call: TRBV5-1
cdr3_aa: CASSASSGGSDTQYF
cdr3_nt: TGCGCCAGCAGCGCCAGTAGCGGGGGTTCGGATACGCAGTATTTT

j_call: TRBJ1-1
cdr3_length: 13
d_call: -
clone_size: -
v_call: TRBV29-1
cdr3_aa: CSVARGGGTEAFF
cdr3_nt: TGCAGCGTCGCAAGGGGGGGTGGGACTGAAGCTTTCTTT

j_call: TRBJ1-2
cdr3_length: 13
d_call: -
clone_size: -
v_call: TRBV12-3/TRBV12-4
cdr3_aa: CASNLSGFGGYTF
cdr3_nt: TGTGCCAGCAACCTCTCCGGATTCGGCGGCTACACCTTC

j_call: TRBJ2-7
cdr3_length: 15
d_call: TRBD1
clone_size: few
v_call: TRBV5-1
cdr3_aa: CASSLRTGGTYEQYF
cdr3_nt: TGCGCCAGCAGCTTGAGAACAGGGGGGACCTACGAGCAGTACTTC

j_call: TRBJ1-5
cdr3_length: 14
d_call: -
clone_size: -
v_call: TRBV19
cdr3_aa: CASSYDRPGQPQHF
cdr3_nt: TGTGCCAGTAGCTACGACAGGCCGGGCCAGCCCCAGCATTTT

j_call: TRBJ2-1
cdr3_length: 15
d_call: -
clone_size: -
v_call: TRBV7-7
cdr3_aa: CASSAVDGRAGEQFF
cdr3_nt: TGTGCCAGCAGCGCAGTGGACGGGCGGGCAGGTGAGCAGTTCTTC

j_call: TRBJ1-2
cdr3_length: 15
d_call: TRBD1
clone_size: once
v_call: TRBV5-1
cdr3_aa: CASSLAGGRNYGNTF
cdr3_nt: TGCGCCAGCAGCCTCGCAGGGGGCCGTAACTATGGCAACACCTTC

j_call: TRBJ2-7
cdr3_length: 15
d_call: -
clone_size: -
v_call: TRBV27
cdr3_aa: CASSLSYTTHYEQYF
cdr3_nt: TGTGCCAGCAGTTTATCGTACACAACCCATTACGAGCAGTACTTC

j_call: TRBJ1-2
cdr3_length: 13
d_call: -
clone_size: -
v_call: TRBV7-2
cdr3_aa: CASVPGTNYGYTF
cdr3_nt: TGTGCCAGCGTCCCAGGGACTAACTATGGCTACACCTTC

j_call: TRBJ2-3
cdr3_length: 14
d_call: TRBD1
clone_size: -
v_call: TRBV6-2/TRBV6-3
cdr3_aa: CASRLQGGTDTQYF
cdr3_nt: TGTGCCAGCCGGTTACAAGGGGGCACGGATACGCAGTATTTT

j_call: TRBJ2-7
cdr3_length: 14
d_call: -
clone_size: -
v_call: TRBV15
cdr3_aa: CATSREFRVEEQYF
cdr3_nt: TGTGCCACCAGCAGAGAATTCAGGGTCGAAGAGCAGTACTTC

j_call: TRBJ1-5
cdr3_length: 14
d_call: -
clone_size: once
v_call: TRBV24-1
cdr3_aa: CATSGGTGNQPQHF
cdr3_nt: TGTGCCACCAGTGGCGGGACCGGCAATCAGCCCCAGCATTTT

j_call: TRBJ1-1
cdr3_length: 16
d_call: -
clone_size: -
v_call: TRBV9
cdr3_aa: CASSLSGAGLNTEAFF
cdr3_nt: TGTGCCAGCAGCCTCAGCGGGGCAGGTCTGAACACTGAAGCTTTCTTT

j_call: TRBJ1-1
cdr3_length: 14
d_call: -
clone_size: -
v_call: TRBV7-9
cdr3_aa: CASSSIDWDTEAFF
cdr3_nt: TGTGCCAGCAGCTCCATTGACTGGGACACTGAAGCTTTCTTT

j_call: TRBJ2-6
cdr3_length: 16
d_call: -
clone_size: -
v_call: TRBV9
cdr3_aa: CASYGTVDSGANVLTF
cdr3_nt: TGTGCCAGCTACGGGACTGTAGACTCTGGGGCCAACGTCCTGACTTTC

j_call: TRBJ2-3
cdr3_length: 15
d_call: TRBD2
clone_size: -
v_call: TRBV11-2
cdr3_aa: CASKNRGGRTDTQYF
cdr3_nt: TGTGCCAGCAAGAACCGGGGGGGCCGCACAGATACGCAGTATTTT